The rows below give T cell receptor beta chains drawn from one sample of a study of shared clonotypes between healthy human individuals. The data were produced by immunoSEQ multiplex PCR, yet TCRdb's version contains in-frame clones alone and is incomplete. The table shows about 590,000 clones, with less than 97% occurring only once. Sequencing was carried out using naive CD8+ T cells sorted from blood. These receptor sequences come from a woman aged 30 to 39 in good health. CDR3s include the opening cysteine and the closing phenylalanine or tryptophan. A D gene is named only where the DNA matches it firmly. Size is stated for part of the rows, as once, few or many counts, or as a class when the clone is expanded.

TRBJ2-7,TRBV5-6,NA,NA,CASSLGARAYEQYF,TGTGCCAGCAGCTTGGGAGCCAGAGCCTACGAGCAGTACTTC
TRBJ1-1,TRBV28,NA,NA,CASSAHDRGTEAFF,TGTGCCAGCAGTGCCCACGACCGGGGGACTGAAGCTTTCTTT
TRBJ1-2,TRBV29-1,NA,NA,CSVGPGVRDGYTF,TGCAGCGTTGGTCCAGGGGTTAGAGATGGCTACACCTTC
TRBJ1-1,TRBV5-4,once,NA,CASSLFQGSTEAFF,TGTGCCAGCAGCTTGTTTCAGGGATCCACTGAAGCTTTCTTT
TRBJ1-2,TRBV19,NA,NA,CASSIGVTANYGYTF,TGTGCCAGTAGTATTGGGGTTACGGCGAACTATGGCTACACCTTC
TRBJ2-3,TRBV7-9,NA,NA,CASSDIGAGSTDTQYF,TGTGCCAGCAGCGATATAGGGGCAGGGAGCACAGATACGCAGTATTTT
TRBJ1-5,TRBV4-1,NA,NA,CASSQRGGGDYSNQPQHF,TGCGCCAGCAGCCAACGTGGAGGAGGTGATTATAGCAATCAGCCCCAGCATTTT
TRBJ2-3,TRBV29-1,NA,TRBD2,CSVASGNTDTQYF,TGCAGCGTTGCCAGCGGGAACACAGATACGCAGTATTTT
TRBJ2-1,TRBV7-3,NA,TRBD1,CASSTGQGRDEQFF,TGTGCCAGCAGCACCGGACAGGGTCGGGATGAGCAGTTCTTC
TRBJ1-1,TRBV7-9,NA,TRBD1,CASRPGTGYIIEAFF,TGTGCCAGCAGGCCCGGGACAGGGTACATAATTGAAGCTTTCTTT
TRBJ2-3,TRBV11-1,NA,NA,CASSPTGGTDTQYF,TGTGCCAGCAGCCCGACCGGGGGCACAGATACGCAGTATTTT
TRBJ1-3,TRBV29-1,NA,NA,CSVEGSLSGNTIYF,TGCAGCGTGGAGGGCAGCCTCTCTGGAAACACCATATATTTT
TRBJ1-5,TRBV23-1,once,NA,CASSQNGGRRSNQPQHF,TGCGCCAGCAGTCAAAATGGGGGTCGTAGGTCGAATCAGCCCCAGCATTTT
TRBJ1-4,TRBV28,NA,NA,CASSFEPTGNEKLFF,TGTGCCAGCAGTTTTGAACCCACGGGAAATGAAAAACTGTTTTTT
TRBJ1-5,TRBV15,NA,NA,CATSRDSDYQHF,TGTGCCACCAGCAGAGATTCCGATTACCAGCATTTT
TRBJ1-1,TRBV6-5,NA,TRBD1,CASRLDRRTEAFF,TGTGCCAGCAGGCTGGACAGGCGAACTGAAGCTTTCTTT
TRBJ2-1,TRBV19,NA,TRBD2,CASSIGLAGGGIASYNEQFF,TGTGCCAGTAGTATAGGTCTAGCGGGAGGGGGCATTGCATCCTACAATGAGCAGTTCTTC
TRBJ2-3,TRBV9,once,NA,CASSVLAEGGTDTQYF,TGTGCCAGCAGCGTCTTAGCGGAGGGGGGCACAGATACGCAGTATTTT
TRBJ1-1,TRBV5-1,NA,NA,CASSYSSGNTEAFF,TGCGCCAGCAGCTACAGCTCGGGTAACACTGAAGCTTTCTTT
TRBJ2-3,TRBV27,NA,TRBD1,CASSLLGGHTDTQYF,TGTGCCAGCAGTTTATTAGGGGGCCACACAGATACGCAGTATTTT
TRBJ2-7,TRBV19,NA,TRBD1,CASSPGTDHYEQYF,TGTGCCAGTAGTCCTGGGACAGACCACTACGAGCAGTACTTC
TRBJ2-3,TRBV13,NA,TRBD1,CASSLGTGETDTQYF,TGTGCCAGCAGCTTAGGGACAGGGGAAACAGATACGCAGTATTTT
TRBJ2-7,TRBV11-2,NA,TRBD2,CASSLVTGLAGDLEQYF,TGTGCCAGCAGCTTAGTCACCGGACTAGCGGGAGATCTCGAGCAGTACTTC
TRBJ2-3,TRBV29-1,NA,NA,CSVIVPTDTDTQYF,TGCAGCGTTATAGTCCCAACGGACACAGATACGCAGTATTTT
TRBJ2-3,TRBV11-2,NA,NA,CASSGLNTDTQYF,TGTGCCAGCAGCGGACTTAACACAGATACGCAGTATTTT
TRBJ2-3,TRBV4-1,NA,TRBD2,CASSQDGTSGDTQYF,TGCGCCAGCAGCCAAGATGGGACTAGCGGAGATACGCAGTATTTT
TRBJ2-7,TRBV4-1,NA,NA,CASSHDAESYEQYF,TGCGCCAGCAGCCACGACGCCGAGAGCTACGAGCAGTACTTC
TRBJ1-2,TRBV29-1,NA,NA,CSVEKGGSDSGYTF,TGCAGCGTTGAAAAGGGGGGGTCAGATAGCGGCTACACCTTC
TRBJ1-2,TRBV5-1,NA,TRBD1,CASSPTGSNRGGYTF,TGCGCCAGCAGCCCGACAGGGTCCAACCGGGGTGGCTACACCTTC
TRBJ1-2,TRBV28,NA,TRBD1,CASSPPGQGFGYTF,TGTGCCAGCAGCCCACCGGGACAGGGGTTTGGCTACACCTTC
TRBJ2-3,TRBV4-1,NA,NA,CASSQDSRADTQYF,TGCGCCAGCAGCCAGGACAGTCGGGCAGATACGCAGTATTTT
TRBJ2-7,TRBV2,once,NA,CASSASSGTTYEQYF,TGTGCCAGCAGTGCATCATCCGGGACAACCTACGAGCAGTACTTC
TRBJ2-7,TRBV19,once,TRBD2,CASSLMASGSSEQYF,TGTGCCAGTAGTCTGATGGCTAGCGGGAGCTCCGAGCAGTACTTC
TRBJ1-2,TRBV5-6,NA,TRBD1,CASSPDRGSYGYTF,TGTGCCAGCAGTCCTGACAGGGGGTCCTATGGCTACACCTTC
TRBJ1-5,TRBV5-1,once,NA,CASSLAGGAGQPQHF,TGCGCCAGCAGCTTGGCCGGGGGCGCCGGGCAGCCCCAGCATTTT
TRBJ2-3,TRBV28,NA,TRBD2,CASSPVLAGDWLQYF,TGTGCCAGCAGTCCCGTACTAGCGGGAGATTGGCTGCAGTATTTT
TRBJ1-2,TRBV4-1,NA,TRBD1,CASSQGTGGAYGYTF,TGCGCCAGCAGCCAAGGGACAGGGGGCGCCTATGGCTACACCTTC
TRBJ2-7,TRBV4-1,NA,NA,CASSQAQWYEQYF,TGCGCCAGCAGCCAAGCCCAATGGTACGAGCAGTACTTC
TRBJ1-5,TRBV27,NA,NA,CASSTVQLPRGSNQPQHF,TGTGCCAGCAGCACGGTACAGCTACCTCGGGGGAGCAATCAGCCCCAGCATTTT
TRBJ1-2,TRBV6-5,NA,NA,CASSSHNGYTF,TGTGCCAGCAGCTCCCACAATGGCTACACCTTC
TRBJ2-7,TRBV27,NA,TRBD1,CASSTTGGSGEQYF,TGTGCCAGCAGTACGACAGGGGGGTCCGGCGAGCAGTACTTC
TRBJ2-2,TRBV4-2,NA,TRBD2,CASSLGVAGGPNTGELFF,TGTGCCAGCAGCCTGGGGGTAGCGGGAGGACCTAACACCGGGGAGCTGTTTTTT
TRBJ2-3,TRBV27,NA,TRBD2,CASSLSGGGLHDTQYF,TGTGCCAGCAGTTTATCGGGGGGAGGGCTTCATGATACGCAGTATTTT
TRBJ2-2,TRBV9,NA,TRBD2,CASQGGGLAGVGGELFF,TGTGCCAGCCAAGGTGGGGGACTAGCGGGAGTTGGCGGGGAGCTGTTTTTT
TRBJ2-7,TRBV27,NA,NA,CASSLKRSGEQYF,TGTGCCAGCAGTTTAAAAAGGTCGGGCGAGCAGTACTTC
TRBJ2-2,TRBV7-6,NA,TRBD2,CASSPGGSGELFF,TGTGCCAGCAGCCCCGGGGGGTCCGGGGAGCTGTTTTTT
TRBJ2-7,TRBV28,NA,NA,CASSSTAIRRDF,TGTGCCAGCAGTTCCACCGCTATACGACGGGACTTC
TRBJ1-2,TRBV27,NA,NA,CASSSGGRGYTF,TGTGCCAGCAGTTCCGGGGGCCGTGGCTACACCTTC
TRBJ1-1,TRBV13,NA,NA,CASSFRGGRTEAFF,TGTGCCAGCAGCTTTCGGGGAGGGAGGACTGAAGCTTTCTTT
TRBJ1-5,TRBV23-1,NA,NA,CASSQSTDNSNQPQHF,TGCGCCAGCAGTCAATCGACAGATAATAGCAATCAGCCCCAGCATTTT
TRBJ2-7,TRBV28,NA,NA,CASSLFRAPIKEQYF,TGTGCCAGCAGTTTATTTCGGGCCCCGATCAAAGAGCAGTACTTC
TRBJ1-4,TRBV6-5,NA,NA,CASSVGVYEKLFF,TGTGCCAGCAGTGTAGGGGTTTATGAAAAACTGTTTTTT
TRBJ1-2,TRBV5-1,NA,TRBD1,CASSPETGYGYTF,TGCGCCAGCAGTCCGGAGACAGGGTATGGCTACACCTTC
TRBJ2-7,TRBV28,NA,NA,CASSFQEVDEQYF,TGTGCCAGCAGTTTTCAGGAGGTCGACGAGCAGTACTTC
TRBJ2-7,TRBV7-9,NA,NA,CASSFIGPGEQYF,TGTGCCAGCAGCTTCATTGGGCCGGGCGAGCAGTACTTC